This T cell receptor beta chain was profiled in a study of T cells of healthy individuals. This clonotype was recorded many times. TCRdb reanalysed the 5' RACE reads using MiXCR and keeps one entry per CDR3 protein. The sample lists about 96,000 distinct CDR3 sequences, 15% to 20% seen once, with about 6% in the top ten. The V end lost 6 bases, the J end lost 0 bases, and 11 bases lay between the germline ends. The germline CDR1 and CDR2 sequences are MNHEY and SMNVEV (reference sequence). The CDR3 is 14 amino acids. This rearrangement joins TRBV27 to TRBJ1-1; the D gene is possibly TRBD1 (5 bases). The source is a human donor in good health. The CDR3 sequence is CASSGGLMNTEAFF. DNA for the CDR3: TGTGCCAGCAGCGGGGGACTCATGAACACTGAAGCTTTCTTT.